The present T cell receptor beta chain was sequenced within a study of blood T cell repertoires in COVID-19. This clone has a single count. TCRdb keeps only in-frame clones here, not all; method: immunoSEQ multiplex PCR. Seen here are around 49,000 clones, 90% to 95% observed once, and the top ten hold approximately 1%. The CDR3 has 14 amino acids. Germline V lookup: CDR1 SGHTA, CDR2 FQGNSA. Trimming took 5 bases from V and 2 from J, leaving 9 bases between them. The sequence derives from a man aged 55 to 70 with COVID-19, enrolled during active disease. This chain joins TRBV7-2 and TRBJ1-4; no reliable D call. The sample was peripheral blood. The CDR3 region has the DNA TGTGCCAGCAGCCAACAGTGGACTAATGAAAAACTGTTTTTT. Translation gives CASSQQWTNEKLFF.